The rows below give T cell receptor beta chains drawn from one sample of a study of blood T cell repertoires in COVID-19. TCRdb's copy holds only in-frame clones and misses some; the assay was immunoSEQ multiplex PCR. The table shows some 70,000 clones, with 91% occurring only once. Sequenced: peripheral blood. The receptors were sampled from a human donor in a cohort sampled during active COVID-19. Both conserved end residues are part of each CDR3. The D gene is left open where the match is weak. Expanded clones are given a class, and other clones once, few, many or no size at all.

V: TRBV6-1; J: TRBJ2-7; D: TRBD2; size: NA; DNA: TGTGCCAGCAGTGACCCCAGAATTCTAAGCGGGATTACCTACGAGCAGTACTTC; CDR3: CASSDPRILSGITYEQYF
V: TRBV7-9; J: TRBJ1-3; D: NA; size: NA; DNA: TGTGCCAGCAGCTTGTACAGGGACGCCTTTGGAAACACCATATATTTT; CDR3: CASSLYRDAFGNTIYF
V: TRBV19; J: TRBJ2-1; D: TRBD1; size: once; DNA: TGTGCCAGTAGTACCTCCCAGGGGGCGGGTTACAATGAGCAGTTCTTC; CDR3: CASSTSQGAGYNEQFF
V: TRBV5-1; J: TRBJ1-4; D: NA; size: NA; DNA: TGCGCCAGCAGCTTGGCCGGGAGTACCCACAATGAAAAACTGTTTTTT; CDR3: CASSLAGSTHNEKLFF
V: TRBV19; J: TRBJ1-2; D: NA; size: once; DNA: TGTGCCAGCCTCCCCGGGCAGCGGGCCAACTATGGCTACACCTTC; CDR3: CASLPGQRANYGYTF
V: TRBV6-6; J: TRBJ1-4; D: TRBD1; size: NA; DNA: TGTGCCAGCGAATCCGGGACAGCTAATGAAAAACTGTTTTTT; CDR3: CASESGTANEKLFF
V: TRBV5-1; J: TRBJ1-1; D: NA; size: once; DNA: TGCGCCAGCAGCACAGGGACGGCGATGAACACTGAAGCTTTCTTT; CDR3: CASSTGTAMNTEAFF
V: TRBV24-1; J: TRBJ1-2; D: TRBD1; size: NA; DNA: TGTGCCACCAGTGCCAGACAGGGGTTGGGCTACACCTTC; CDR3: CATSARQGLGYTF
V: TRBV4-3; J: TRBJ2-7; D: NA; size: once; DNA: TGCGCCAGCAGCCAAACAGTATACGAGCAGTACTTC; CDR3: CASSQTVYEQYF
V: TRBV6-5; J: TRBJ2-7; D: NA; size: NA; DNA: TGTGCCAGCAGTTACTCGACTAGATCGGGGGAGCAGTACTTC; CDR3: CASSYSTRSGEQYF
V: TRBV18; J: TRBJ1-2; D: TRBD1; size: once; DNA: TGTGCCAGCTCACCGGATTCTCTCGGGACAGGTGATGGCTACACCTTC; CDR3: CASSPDSLGTGDGYTF
V: TRBV19; J: TRBJ1-5; D: NA; size: NA; DNA: TGTGCCAGTAGTATCGTGTCAGGGAGCAATCAGCCCCAGCATTTT; CDR3: CASSIVSGSNQPQHF
V: TRBV30; J: TRBJ2-4; D: TRBD2; size: once; DNA: TGTGCCTGGAGCCCCCGGGGGGGCAAAAACATTCAGTACTTC; CDR3: CAWSPRGGKNIQYF
V: TRBV9; J: TRBJ2-3; D: NA; size: NA; DNA: TGTGCCAGCAGCCCGATCCCGACAAACACAGATACGCAGTATTTT; CDR3: CASSPIPTNTDTQYF
V: TRBV5-8; J: TRBJ2-1; D: TRBD2; size: NA; DNA: TGTGCCAGCAGCGCAGGACCGGGGACTAGCGGGAGTGGTGAGCAGTTCTTC; CDR3: CASSAGPGTSGSGEQFF
V: TRBV27; J: TRBJ2-2; D: NA; size: NA; DNA: TGTGCCAGCAGCTTTAACACCGGGGAGCTGTTTTTT; CDR3: CASSFNTGELFF
V: TRBV27; J: TRBJ2-5; D: TRBD1; size: few; DNA: TGTGCCAGCAGCACATCCGGGACAGGGCGGAAGACCCAGTACTTC; CDR3: CASSTSGTGRKTQYF
V: TRBV19; J: TRBJ2-7; D: TRBD1; size: NA; DNA: TGTGCCAGTAGTATCACAGGGGGTTCAGGGAACGAGCAGTACTTC; CDR3: CASSITGGSGNEQYF
V: TRBV30; J: TRBJ1-6; D: TRBD1; size: NA; DNA: TGTGCCTGGAGTGAACAGGGGGCGTTTTCCTCACCCCTCCACTTT; CDR3: CAWSEQGAFSSPLHF
V: TRBV4-3; J: TRBJ2-1; D: TRBD2; size: NA; DNA: TGCGCCAGCAGCCAGGGGACCGGGACTAGCGGGAGTAAGTTCTTC; CDR3: CASSQGTGTSGSKFF
V: TRBV9; J: TRBJ1-5; D: TRBD1; size: NA; DNA: TGTGCCAGCAGCCGGGGGGGGACAGGGAAAGGCCAGCCCCAGCATTTT; CDR3: CASSRGGTGKGQPQHF
V: TRBV19; J: TRBJ1-2; D: TRBD1; size: NA; DNA: TGTGCCAGTAGTAAGACAGGGGATCTAAGTGGCTACACCTTC; CDR3: CASSKTGDLSGYTF
V: TRBV29-1; J: TRBJ2-2; D: TRBD1; size: once; DNA: TGCAGCGTTGAAGACGGGACAGCGAACACCGGGGAGCTGTTTTTT; CDR3: CSVEDGTANTGELFF
V: TRBV4-3; J: TRBJ2-3; D: TRBD2; size: NA; DNA: TGCGCCAGCAGCCAAGAGGGCGGGGGGGCCGGAGATACGCAGTATTTT; CDR3: CASSQEGGGAGDTQYF
V: TRBV5-4; J: TRBJ2-7; D: NA; size: NA; DNA: TGTGCCAGCAGCCCAAGACACAAACAGGGAGCCAGCTCCTACGAGCAGTACTTC; CDR3: CASSPRHKQGASSYEQYF
V: TRBV25-1; J: TRBJ2-3; D: TRBD1; size: NA; DNA: TGTGCCAGCAGTGAATATGTAGGGACAGGGGGGTCAGATACGCAGTATTTT; CDR3: CASSEYVGTGGSDTQYF
V: TRBV5-1; J: TRBJ2-1; D: TRBD2; size: NA; DNA: TGCGCCAGCAGCTTGATTAGCGGGGGGTTCAGCTCCTACAATGAGCAGTTCTTC; CDR3: CASSLISGGFSSYNEQFF
V: TRBV30; J: TRBJ2-5; D: NA; size: NA; DNA: TGTGCCTGGAGCGTATTGCGTAGTAGCGTTCAAGAGACCCAGTACTTC; CDR3: CAWSVLRSSVQETQYF
V: TRBV9; J: TRBJ2-5; D: TRBD2; size: once; DNA: TGTGCCAGCAGCGTTAGCGGGACCCGTCAAGAGACCCAGTACTTC; CDR3: CASSVSGTRQETQYF
V: TRBV18; J: TRBJ2-5; D: TRBD2; size: NA; DNA: TGTGCCAGCTCACCTCTTTCTCGTCCGGGGGGGTCCCAAGAGACCCAGTACTTC; CDR3: CASSPLSRPGGSQETQYF
V: TRBV6-1; J: TRBJ2-2; D: TRBD1; size: once; DNA: TGTGCCAGCAGTGAAGGTTTGGGACAGGGGGCGATTTGGACCGGGGAGCTGTTTTTT; CDR3: CASSEGLGQGAIWTGELFF
V: TRBV18; J: TRBJ1-5; D: TRBD1; size: once; DNA: TGTGCCAGCTCACCGAAACAGGGGACCTACAATCAGCCCCAGCATTTT; CDR3: CASSPKQGTYNQPQHF
V: TRBV7-9; J: TRBJ2-5; D: TRBD2; size: few; DNA: TGTGCCAGCAGCTCGGGACTAGCGGGATTGGAAGAGACCCAGTACTTC; CDR3: CASSSGLAGLEETQYF
V: TRBV18; J: TRBJ1-3; D: NA; size: NA; DNA: TGTGCCAGCTCACCAGGTCTCCATAGAGAGATCTCTGGAAACACCATATATTTT; CDR3: CASSPGLHREISGNTIYF
V: TRBV19; J: TRBJ2-5; D: NA; size: NA; DNA: TGTGCCAGTAGTGGCGGCGGCAGCCCCATGGAGACCCAGTACTTC; CDR3: CASSGGGSPMETQYF
V: TRBV9; J: TRBJ2-3; D: NA; size: NA; DNA: TGTGCCAGCAGCGTAAGACACAGTTTCACAGATACGCAGTATTTT; CDR3: CASSVRHSFTDTQYF
V: TRBV7-9; J: TRBJ2-3; D: NA; size: NA; DNA: TGTGCCAGCAGCTTAGTGGACAGAACAGATACGCAGTATTTT; CDR3: CASSLVDRTDTQYF
V: TRBV3-1/TRBV3-2; J: TRBJ2-1; D: NA; size: NA; DNA: TGTGCCAGCACTCGGGGGTTCAATTACAATGAGCAGTTCTTC; CDR3: CASTRGFNYNEQFF
V: TRBV7-2; J: TRBJ2-4; D: NA; size: NA; DNA: TGTGCCAGCAGCAGCAGGGCGTCTATAGCCAAAAACATTCAGTACTTC; CDR3: CASSSRASIAKNIQYF
V: TRBV27; J: TRBJ2-1; D: TRBD2; size: NA; DNA: TGTGCCAGCAGTCCCCGACTAGCGGGGGGCCACGGAATAGCCTTCTCCTACAATGAGCAGTTCTTC; CDR3: CASSPRLAGGHGIAFSYNEQFF
V: TRBV15; J: TRBJ1-1; D: TRBD1; size: NA; DNA: TGTGCCACCAGCAGAGATTCGACAGGGGGCACTGAAGCTTTCTTT; CDR3: CATSRDSTGGTEAFF
V: TRBV10-2; J: TRBJ2-7; D: NA; size: NA; DNA: TGCGCCAGCAGTGACCAGGTCAAGTACGAGCAGTACTTC; CDR3: CASSDQVKYEQYF
V: TRBV4-1; J: TRBJ2-3; D: TRBD2; size: NA; DNA: TGCGCCAGCAGCCGGACTGGCGGGGGAACCACAGATACGCAGTATTTT; CDR3: CASSRTGGGTTDTQYF
V: TRBV30; J: TRBJ1-5; D: NA; size: NA; DNA: TGTGCCTGGAGTCGGGAGACGGGTCAGCCCCAGCATTTT; CDR3: CAWSRETGQPQHF
V: TRBV6-5; J: TRBJ1-1; D: TRBD1; size: NA; DNA: TGTGCCAGCAGAATAACAGGGGTTGGCGAAGCTTTCTTT; CDR3: CASRITGVGEAFF
V: TRBV6-5; J: TRBJ1-5; D: NA; size: NA; DNA: TGTGCCAGCATGGTTGGGGGGGACAATCAGCCCCAGCATTTT; CDR3: CASMVGGDNQPQHF
V: TRBV4-3; J: TRBJ2-3; D: NA; size: once; DNA: TGCGCCAGCAGCCAAGCAACTGGCACAGATACGCAGTATTTT; CDR3: CASSQATGTDTQYF
V: TRBV27; J: TRBJ1-5; D: NA; size: NA; DNA: TGTGCCAGCAGTTTATCGTCGGGGGGCTCGTATCAGCCCCAGCATTTT; CDR3: CASSLSSGGSYQPQHF
V: TRBV27; J: TRBJ2-1; D: NA; size: once; DNA: TGTGCCAGCAGTCCCTCGCGGGGCTACCTCAATGAGCAGTTCTTC; CDR3: CASSPSRGYLNEQFF
V: TRBV2; J: TRBJ2-5; D: NA; size: once; DNA: TGTGCCAGCAGGCCCACCGGGCAAGAGACCCAGTACTTC; CDR3: CASRPTGQETQYF
V: TRBV28; J: TRBJ1-2; D: NA; size: NA; DNA: TGTGCCAGCAGTTTAGGGGGGGACCCCACTACTAACTATGGCTACACCTTC; CDR3: CASSLGGDPTTNYGYTF
V: TRBV2; J: TRBJ1-2; D: TRBD1; size: NA; DNA: TGTGCCAGCAACAAGACAGGGACCACCCCCCTATGGTATGGCTACACCTTC; CDR3: CASNKTGTTPLWYGYTF
V: TRBV6-5; J: TRBJ1-1; D: NA; size: NA; DNA: TGTGCCAGCAAAAAGGACATCATGAACACTGAAGCTTTCTTT; CDR3: CASKKDIMNTEAFF
V: TRBV25-1; J: TRBJ1-2; D: NA; size: NA; DNA: TGTGCCAGCAGTGAATTTGGTGGCAGGGCGGATGGCTACACCTTC; CDR3: CASSEFGGRADGYTF
V: TRBV6-2/TRBV6-3; J: TRBJ2-3; D: TRBD2; size: NA; DNA: TGTGCCAGCAGTTACGGGAGGGAGAGCACAGATACGCAGTATTTT; CDR3: CASSYGRESTDTQYF
V: TRBV6-2/TRBV6-3; J: TRBJ2-3; D: TRBD1; size: NA; DNA: TGTGCCAGCAGTTACTCGACAGGGTCGGGCACAGATACGCAGTATTTT; CDR3: CASSYSTGSGTDTQYF
V: TRBV30; J: TRBJ1-6; D: TRBD1; size: NA; DNA: TGTGCCTGGAGTCCCCCGGGACAGGGAATGGGTTCACCCCTCCACTTT; CDR3: CAWSPPGQGMGSPLHF